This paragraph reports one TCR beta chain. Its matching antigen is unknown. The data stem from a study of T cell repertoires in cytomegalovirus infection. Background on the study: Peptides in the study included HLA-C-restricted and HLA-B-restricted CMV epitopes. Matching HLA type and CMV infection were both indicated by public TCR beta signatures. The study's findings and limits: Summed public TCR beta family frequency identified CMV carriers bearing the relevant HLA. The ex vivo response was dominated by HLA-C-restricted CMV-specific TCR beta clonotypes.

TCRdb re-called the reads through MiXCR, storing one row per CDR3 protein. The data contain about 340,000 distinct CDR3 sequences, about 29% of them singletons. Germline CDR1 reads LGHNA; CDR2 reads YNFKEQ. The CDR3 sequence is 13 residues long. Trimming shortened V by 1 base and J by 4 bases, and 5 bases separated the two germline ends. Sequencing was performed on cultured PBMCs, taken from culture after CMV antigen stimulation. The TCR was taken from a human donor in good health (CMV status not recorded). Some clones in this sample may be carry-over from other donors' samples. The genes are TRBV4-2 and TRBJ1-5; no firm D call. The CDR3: CASSQGMNQPQHF. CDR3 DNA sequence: TGTGCCAGCAGCCAAGGAATGAATCAGCCCCAGCATTTT.